This T cell receptor (beta chain) was profiled in a study of T cells after yellow fever vaccination. About this clonotype itself: Its antigen is as yet unknown.

TCRdb reprocessed the 5' RACE reads with MiXCR, giving one entry per CDR3 protein. The sample holds 450,000 to 650,000 distinct CDR3 sequences; roughly 14% are singletons and the top ten take over 12%. Study-level points and caveats: Some clonotypes were seen in both the CD4 and the CD8 compartments. These made up a small share and likely arose from convergent recombination. Abundant bulk-derived clonotypes could contaminate FACS-sorted repertoires.

The V gene's germline CDR1 is SGHVS and CDR2 FNYEAQ. CDR3 size: 13 residues. Trimming cost V 3 bases and J 3 bases, with 8 bases left between them. The sequence was collected from a young man who received the YFV17D yellow fever vaccine. Sequencing used PBMCs, obtained on the day of the yellow fever booster vaccination. The chain uses TRBV7-6 and TRBJ1-2; D may be TRBD1 (5 bases). CDR3 amino acids: CASSLGLDYGYTF. The CDR3 coding sequence is TGTGCCAGCAGCTTGGGACTTGACTATGGCTACACCTTC.